The sequence of this T cell receptor beta chain was determined in a study of blood T cell repertoires in COVID-19. Across the study: PBMCs, B-cell-depleted T cells, or T cells provided the cDNA or gDNA that made up the material.

The assay was immunoSEQ multiplex PCR, and TCRdb's table has in-frame clones only and misses some. Here the sample spans roughly 130,000 clones, 84% being singletons. This CDR3 spans 14 amino acids. J lost 7 bases, V lost 3 bases, and 6 bases had no gene match. Germline loops: CDR1 SGHRS, CDR2 YFSETQ. The rearrangement joins TRBV5-1 to TRBJ1-2; 10 nucleotides align to TRBD1. What was sequenced was peripheral blood. The clonotype originates from a woman in her sixties with acute or convalescent COVID-19. The CDR3 here is CASSSTGGRGGYTF. The CDR3 nucleotides read TGCGCCAGCAGCTCGACAGGGGGCCGGGGTGGCTACACCTTC.